The 19 T cell receptor beta chains reported below all come from one sample, sequenced in a study of OX40 agonist ivuxolimab in advanced cancers. Libraries were prepared by immunoSEQ multiplex PCR; TCRdb keeps only in-frame clonotypes and omits some of them. The data show 60,000 or so clones, nearly 95% seen once. Source: CD4+ or CD8+ T cells sorted from blood, taken in a trial of the OX40 agonist ivuxolimab. All receptors derive from an adult with an advanced solid tumor such as melanoma, head and neck, liver or kidney cancer.

The chain employs TRBV4-1 and TRBJ2-5; D is unclear. There are 17 residues in the CDR3. V dropped 0 bases and J dropped 5 bases, with 19 bases sitting between them. Germline V lookup: CDR1 MGHRA, CDR2 YSYEKL. The CDR3 reads CASSQDPLGGVGETQYF. DNA of the CDR3: TGCGCCAGCAGCCAAGACCCCTTGGGCGGCGTGGGGGAGACCCAGTACTTC.

CDR3 sequence (DNA): TGCAGTGCTAGGACAGCAGATACGCAGTATTTT. Protein: CSARTADTQYF. V is TRBV20-1 and J is TRBJ2-3, with TRBD1 as a possible D gene (5 bases). The CDR3 spans 11 residues. V dropped 3 bases and J dropped 4 bases, with 5 bases sitting between them. Germline assignment: CDR1 DFQATT and CDR2 SNEGSKA (reference sequence).

The V call is TRBV7-9, the J call TRBJ2-1; 8 bases map to TRBD2. V lost 5 bases, J lost 7 bases, and 13 bases stayed unmatched. CDR3 length: 16 amino acids. CDR1 SEHNR and CDR2 FQNEAQ come from the germline V gene (reference sequence). The CDR3 nucleotides read TGTGCCAGCAGCCCGCGAGGACTAGCCCTTTGGAATGAGCAGTTCTTC. It specifies CASSPRGLALWNEQFF.

The chain is built from TRBV19 and TRBJ1-2; D gene uncertain. This CDR3 spans 15 amino acids. V was cut by 0 bases and J by 7 bases, with 15 bases left in between. CDR1 is LNHDA, CDR2 SQIVND, per germline (reference sequence). The CDR3 region is CASSIEDTALTGYTF. The CDR3 coding sequence is TGTGCCAGTAGTATAGAAGATACGGCCTTAACTGGCTACACCTTC. Full variable domain (remainder filled in from reference TRBV19 and TRBJ1-2): DGGITQSPKYLFRKEGQNVTLSCEQNLNHDAMYWYRQDPGQGLRLIYYSQIVNDFQKGDIAEGYSVSREKKESFPLTVTSAQKNPTAFYLCASSIEDTALTGYTFGSGTRLTVV.

V usage is TRBV4-1 and J usage is TRBJ2-7; possibly TRBD1 for D (5 bases). V lost 0 bases to trimming and J lost 1 base, with 7 bases between them. The V gene's germline CDR1 is MGHRA and CDR2 YSYEKL. There are 14 residues in the CDR3. DNA of the CDR3: TGCGCCAGCAGCCAAGACCAGGGTTCCTACGAGCAGTACTTC. Translation: CASSQDQGSYEQYF.

The V gene is TRBV7-9, the J gene TRBJ1-2; tentatively, D is TRBD1 (6 bases). The germline V gene has CDR1 SEHNR and CDR2 FQNEAQ (reference sequence). V lost 0 bases, J lost 7 bases, and 12 bases lay in between. CDR3 length equals 14 residues. For the CDR3, the DNA is TGTGCCAGCAGCTTAGCGGGCGGGGGCGCTGGCTACACCTTC. It translates to CASSLAGGGAGYTF.

This clone showed up just a few times. The J gene is TRBJ1-1, the V gene TRBV21-1. TRBV21-1 is a pseudogene. The CDR3 has 14 amino acids. The CDR3 nucleotides read TGTGCCACCCCTTCTCCGAGGATGAACACTGAAGCTTTCTTT. Translating gives CATPSPRMNTEAFF.

About this clone itself: This sample also contains other DNA sequences that code for the same CDR3. This chain links TRBV6-5 with TRBJ1-1; D remains ambiguous. The CDR3 consists of 15 residues. V was shortened by 0 bases and J by 4 bases, with 12 bases between the two germline ends. Germline loops: CDR1 MNHEY, CDR2 SVGAGI. The CDR3 protein is CASSYSRGLGTEAFF. The CDR3 nucleotides are TGTGCCAGCAGTTACTCACGGGGTCTCGGCACTGAAGCTTTCTTT.

The chain combines TRBV5-1 with TRBJ2-7, with D possibly being TRBD1 (5 bases). The germline gives CDR1 SGHRS, CDR2 YFSETQ. There are 13 residues in the CDR3. V was pared by 2 bases and J by 6 bases, with 12 bases between. The CDR3 spells CASSLTGTGEQYF. CDR3 coding DNA: TGCGCCAGCAGCTTAACAGGAACGGGCGAGCAGTACTTC.

V and J are TRBV6-5 and TRBJ1-5; 9 positions match TRBD1. Germline V gives CDR1 MNHEY, CDR2 SVGAGI. This CDR3 is built from 14 residues. V lost 5 bases to trimming and J lost 4 bases; unmatched junction nucleotides: 3. The CDR3: CASSPGTGNQPQHF. CDR3 in DNA: TGTGCCAGCAGTCCCGGGACAGGGAATCAGCCCCAGCATTTT.

Comment on this clone: At one end the junction does not follow the germline gene, possibly because of a read error. Other DNA sequences from this sample encode an identical CDR3 as well. This rearrangement joins TRBV5-6 to TRBJ2-5, with D possibly matching TRBD2 (6 bases). Germline V CDR1 and CDR2: SGHDT, YYEEEE. The CDR3 sequence is 15 residues long. The CDR3 DNA reads TGCGCCAGCAAGACCCTTGGAGGGAATTTAGAGACCCAGTACTTC. Translating it yields CASKTLGGNLETQYF.

The V gene is TRBV29-1, the J gene TRBJ2-2; the match to TRBD2 covers 15 bases. The CDR3 totals 18 residues. Germline loops: CDR1 SQVTM, CDR2 ANQGSEA. Trimming removed 1 base from V and 4 bases from J; junction bases left unmatched: 7. CDR3 sequence: CSVEGGTSGRISTGELFF. In nucleotides, the CDR3 is TGCAGCGTTGAAGGAGGGACTAGCGGGAGGATATCCACCGGGGAGCTGTTTTTT.

This chain connects TRBV2 to TRBJ2-4; TRBD1 matches 8 bases. Germline CDR1 and CDR2: SNHLY and FYNNEI. The CDR3 consists of 16 residues. V shed 7 bases, J shed 5 bases, and the junction held 13 bases outside the gene matches. CDR3 region: CASTPTDRVPENIQYF. The CDR3 DNA reads TGTGCCAGCACCCCGACGGACAGGGTACCAGAAAACATTCAGTACTTC.

This clone was detected a few times. The chain has TRBV15 and TRBJ2-7; TRBD1 matches at 9 bases. Germline V CDR1 and CDR2: LNHNV, YYDKDF (reference sequence). J lost 5 bases, V lost 0 bases, and 5 bases had no gene match. This CDR3 contains 15 residues. CDR3 DNA sequence: TGTGCCACCAGCAGAGATGTCGACAGGGGGGACGAGCAGTACTTC. Its protein is CATSRDVDRGDEQYF. Variable domain in full (rest from reference TRBV15 and TRBJ2-7): DAMVIQNPRYQVTQFGKPVTLSCSQTLNHNVMYWYQQKSSQAPKLLFHYYDKDFNNEADTPDNFQSRRPNTSFCFLDIRSPGLGDTAMYLCATSRDVDRGDEQYFGPGTRLTVT.

This chain connects TRBV5-1 to TRBJ2-7; D is undetermined. Trimming removed 1 base from V and 2 bases from J, with 7 bases in between. CDR1 and CDR2 (germline): SGHRS, YFSETQ. The CDR3 totals 13 residues. The CDR3 bases are TGCGCCAGCAGCTTGAAGTCGGCCTACGAGCAGTACTTC. Amino acids: CASSLKSAYEQYF. Full variable domain (outside the CDR3, taken from reference TRBV5-1 and TRBJ2-7): KAGVTQTPRYLIKTRGQQVTLSCSPISGHRSVSWYQQTPGQGLQFLFEYFSETQRNKGNFPGRFSGRQFSNSRSEMNVSTLELGDSALYLCASSLKSAYEQYFGPGTRLTVT.

The chain carries TRBV7-2 and TRBJ2-7, with D possibly called TRBD1 or TRBD2 (5 bases each). This CDR3 has 12 amino acids. CDR1 SGHTA and CDR2 FQGNSA come from the germline V gene. With 5 bases removed from V and 7 bases from J, the gap between germline ends came to 12 bases. The CDR3 here is CASSKYEGEQYF. The CDR3 bases are TGTGCCAGCAGCAAGTACGAGGGGGAGCAGTACTTC.

The chain joins TRBV7-9 to TRBJ2-5; D remains unclear. Per germline, CDR1 SEHNR and CDR2 FQNEAQ (reference sequence). The CDR3 contains 14 residues. V lost 0 bases, J lost 0 bases, and 5 bases lay in between. The CDR3 sequence: CASSLAGYQETQYF. The CDR3 region has the DNA TGTGCCAGCAGCTTAGCTGGCTACCAAGAGACCCAGTACTTC.

This chain uses TRBV7-3 with TRBJ2-1; TRBD1 agrees at 9 bases. This CDR3 comprises 16 residues. Germline V gene sequence: CDR1 SGHTA, CDR2 FQGTGA. V was pared by 2 bases and J by 9 bases, with 11 bases of the junction left unmatched. This CDR3 is CASSLSGTGIVAEQFF. CDR3 coding DNA: TGTGCCAGCAGCTTATCCGGGACAGGGATTGTTGCTGAGCAGTTCTTC. The whole variable domain, remainder taken from reference TRBV7-3 and TRBJ2-1, is GAGVSQTPSNKVTEKGKYVELRCDPISGHTALYWYRQSLGQGPEFLIYFQGTGAADDSGLPNDRFFAVRPEGSVSTLKIQRTERGDSAVYLCASSLSGTGIVAEQFFGPGTRLTVL.

The chain uses TRBV5-1 and TRBJ2-5, with D uncertain. V was trimmed by 4 bases and J by 2 bases, leaving 12 bases between them. The CDR3 is made up of 14 amino acids. Germline CDR1 reads SGHRS; CDR2 reads YFSETQ. The CDR3 is CASSPAANQETQYF. The CDR3 DNA sequence: TGCGCCAGCAGCCCCGCGGCAAATCAAGAGACCCAGTACTTC.